This T cell receptor (beta chain) was sequenced in a study of beta chain features in type 1 diabetes. Investigators reverse transcribed all isolated RNA, so they sequenced expressed TCRB transcripts. The repertoire was sequenced with immunoSEQ multiplex PCR; TCRdb's copy has only in-frame clones and lacks some. The table shows around 250,000 clones, with 27% occurring only once. V lost 6 bases, J lost 1 base, and 15 bases lay in between. Germline V gene data show CDR1 as SGHRS and CDR2 as YFSETQ. CDR3 length: 15 amino acids. The receptor was isolated from a man in his thirties or forties in good health. Sequenced material: central memory CD4+ T cells from blood. The V gene is TRBV5-1, the J gene TRBJ2-3; D is perhaps TRBD1 or TRBD2 (5 bases each). The CDR3 reads CASTSSVGGTDTQYF. The CDR3 bases are TGCGCCAGCACCTCCAGTGTGGGGGGCACAGATACGCAGTATTTT.